Listed here are 9 T cell receptor beta chains from one sample, sequenced in a study of T cells in Graves' hyperthyroidism and ophthalmopathy. Amplified TCR beta CDR3 regions came from RNA transcripts. The TCR CDR3 was amplified in a first-round RT-PCR using the HTBI primer set. TCRdb re-called the multiplex PCR reads through MiXCR, storing one row per CDR3 protein. The sample holds roughly 420,000 distinct CDR3 sequences, approximately 14% seen once. The sequenced sample consisted of blood. These receptors all come from a woman aged 18-29 years with Graves' hyperthyroidism.

On this clonotype itself: An end of the junction does not agree with germline; a read error may underlie this. This chain links TRBV9 with TRBJ1-2; 8 nucleotides agree with TRBD1. CDR3 size: 14 residues. Germline V gives CDR1 SGDLS, CDR2 YYNGEE. The CDR3 loop reads CAGSPTGTGYGYTF. The CDR3 DNA reads TGTGCCGGCAGCCCCACCGGGACAGGCTATGGCTACACCTTC.

There are many counts of this clonotype. The CDR3 DNA is TGTGCCAGCAGTGAAGCGCTCGGGGATACGCAGTATTTT. It yields the protein CASSEALGDTQYF. V is TRBV6-1 and J is TRBJ2-3; D unresolved. V was trimmed by 0 bases and J by 6 bases, leaving 7 bases between them. The CDR3 totals 13 residues. CDR1 and CDR2 from the germline V gene are MNHNS and SASEGT.

This clonotype was found many times. The chain recombines TRBV7-9 with TRBJ2-3; D gene uncertain. Trimming took off 0 bases at V and 14 bases at J, with 12 bases between the two ends. The CDR3 loop spans 12 amino acids. CDR1 is SEHNR, CDR2 FQNEAQ, per germline (reference sequence). The CDR3 nucleotides read TGTGCCAGCAGCTTAGCAGGGCCGAAGCGGTATTTT. Encoded protein: CASSLAGPKRYF.

CDR3 amino acids: CASRDVVFYSNQPQHF. CDR3 bases: TGTGCCAGCAGGGATGTGGTGTTCTATAGCAATCAGCCCCAGCATTTT. The rearrangement uses TRBV28 and TRBJ1-5; D not certain. The ends were cut back, 6 bases at V and 0 bases at J, with 15 bases in the middle. This CDR3 has 16 residues. The germline V gene has CDR1 MDHEN and CDR2 SYDVKM.

There are a few counts of this clonotype. The V and J genes are TRBV3-1 and TRBJ1-1, with TRBD1 identical over 10 bases. The CDR3 contains 16 residues. With 3 bases clipped from V and 4 bases from J, the junction kept 8 bases outside the gene matches. Germline values: CDR1 LGHDT, CDR2 YNNKEL (reference sequence). CDR3: CASSHGTGVLGTEAFF. CDR3 in DNA: TGTGCCAGCAGCCACGGGACAGGGGTCCTCGGCACTGAAGCTTTCTTT.

This clonotype was seen many times. The chain employs TRBV7-3 and TRBJ1-6, with D hard to call. CDR1 and CDR2 (germline): SGHTA, FQGTGA. The CDR3 is made up of 13 amino acids. V dropped 1 base and J dropped 7 bases, with 5 bases sitting between them. CDR3 amino acids: CASSLNLNSPLHF. CDR3 nucleotides: TGTGCCAGCAGCTTAAATCTGAATTCACCCCTCCACTTT.

This clonotype was found a few times. The V call is TRBV15, the J call TRBJ2-7; 8 nucleotides agree with TRBD1. J gave up 4 bases and V 0 bases, and 5 bases lay outside the gene matches. Germline V gene lookup returns CDR1 LNHNV and CDR2 YYDKDF (reference sequence). The length of the CDR3 is 15 residues. Here the CDR3 reads CATSRDPTGGYEQYF. The CDR3 DNA reads as TGTGCCACCAGCAGAGATCCCACAGGGGGGTACGAGCAGTACTTC. The variable domain in full, completed from reference TRBV15 and TRBJ2-7, reads DAMVIQNPRYQVTQFGKPVTLSCSQTLNHNVMYWYQQKSSQAPKLLFHYYDKDFNNEADTPDNFQSRRPNTSFCFLDIRSPGLGDTAMYLCATSRDPTGGYEQYFGPGTRLTVT.

In this sample, this clonotype turned up many times. The chain has TRBV30 and TRBJ1-5; possibly TRBD1 for D (5 bases). V was pared by 2 bases and J by 4 bases, with 12 bases between. The V gene's germline CDR1 is GTSNPN and CDR2 SVGIG (reference sequence). The CDR3 has 14 amino acids. The CDR3 sequence is CAWSSGTFNQPQHF. CDR3 in DNA: TGTGCCTGGAGTAGCGGGACCTTTAATCAGCCCCAGCATTTT.

This clonotype was seen ten or more times. CDR3 loop: CASTRAGGPEEQFF. The CDR3 DNA reads TGTGCCAGCACGAGAGCGGGAGGGCCGGAGGAGCAGTTCTTC. The rearrangement uses TRBV28 and TRBJ2-1, with 10 nucleotides matching TRBD2. The length of the CDR3 is 14 residues. Per germline, CDR1 MDHEN and CDR2 SYDVKM. J lost 10 bases, V lost 7 bases, and 10 bases had no gene match.